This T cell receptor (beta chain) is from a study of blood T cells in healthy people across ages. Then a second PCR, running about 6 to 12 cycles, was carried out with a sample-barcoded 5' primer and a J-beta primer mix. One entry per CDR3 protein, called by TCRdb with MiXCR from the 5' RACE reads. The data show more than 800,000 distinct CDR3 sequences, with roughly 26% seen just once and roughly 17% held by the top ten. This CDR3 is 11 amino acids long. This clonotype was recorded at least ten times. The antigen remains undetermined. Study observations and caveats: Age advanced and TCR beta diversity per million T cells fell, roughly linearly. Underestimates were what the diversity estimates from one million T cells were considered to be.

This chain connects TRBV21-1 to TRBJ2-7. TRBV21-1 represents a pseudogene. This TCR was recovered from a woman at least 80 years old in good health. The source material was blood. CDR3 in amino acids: CASSKKGEQYF. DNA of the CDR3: TGTGCCAGCAGCAAAAAGGGCGAGCAGTACTTC.